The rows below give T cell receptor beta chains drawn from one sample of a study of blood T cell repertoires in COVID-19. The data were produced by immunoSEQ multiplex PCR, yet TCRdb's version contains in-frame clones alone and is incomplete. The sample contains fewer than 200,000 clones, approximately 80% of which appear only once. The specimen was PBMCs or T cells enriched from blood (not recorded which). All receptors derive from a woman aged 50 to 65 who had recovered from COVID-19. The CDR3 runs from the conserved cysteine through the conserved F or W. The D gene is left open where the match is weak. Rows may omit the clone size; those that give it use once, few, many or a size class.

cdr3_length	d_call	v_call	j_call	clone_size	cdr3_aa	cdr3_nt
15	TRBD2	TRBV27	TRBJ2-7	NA	CASSSGTTSSYEQYF	TGTGCCAGCAGTTCAGGGACTACAAGCTCCTACGAGCAGTACTTC
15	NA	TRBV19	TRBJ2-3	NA	CASSIVGGPRGAQYF	TGTGCCAGTAGTATAGTGGGCGGACCGCGGGGAGCGCAGTATTTT
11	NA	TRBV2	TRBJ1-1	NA	CASSPHSEAFF	TGTGCCAGCAGTCCACATTCTGAAGCTTTCTTT
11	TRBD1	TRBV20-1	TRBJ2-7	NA	CSGQGAGEQYF	TGCAGTGGACAGGGGGCAGGTGAGCAGTACTTC
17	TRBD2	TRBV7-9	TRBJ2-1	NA	CASSPGSGKTTYNEQFF	TGTGCCAGCAGCCCCGGGAGCGGGAAGACAACTTACAATGAGCAGTTCTTC
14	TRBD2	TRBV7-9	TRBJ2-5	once	CASSLDRRGGTQYF	TGTGCCAGCAGCTTAGATCGACGGGGGGGGACCCAGTACTTC
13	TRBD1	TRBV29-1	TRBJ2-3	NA	CSVEYATGNTQYF	TGCAGCGTTGAGTATGCGACAGGGAACACGCAGTATTTT
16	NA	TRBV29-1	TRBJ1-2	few	CSVERGAGALSYGYTF	TGCAGCGTTGAAAGAGGGGCAGGGGCCCTCTCCTATGGCTACACCTTC
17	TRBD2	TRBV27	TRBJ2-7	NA	CASSYIAGTMDTYEQYF	TGTGCCAGCAGTTACATAGCGGGGACAATGGATACCTACGAGCAGTACTTC
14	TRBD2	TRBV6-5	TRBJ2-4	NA	CASSYSAAGGIQYF	TGTGCCAGCAGTTACTCGGCAGCGGGGGGCATTCAGTACTTC
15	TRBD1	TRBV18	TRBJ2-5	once	CASSPRQVGQGTQYF	TGTGCCAGCTCCCCCCGACAGGTGGGACAGGGGACCCAGTACTTC
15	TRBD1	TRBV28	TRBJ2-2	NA	CASRGQGVNTGELFF	TGTGCCAGCAGGGGACAGGGAGTGAACACCGGGGAGCTGTTTTTT
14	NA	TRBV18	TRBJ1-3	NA	CASSPPGAGNTIYF	TGTGCCAGCTCACCACCAGGGGCTGGAAACACCATATATTTT
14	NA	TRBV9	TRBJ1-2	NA	CASSIGQFNYGYTF	TGTGCCAGCAGCATAGGACAGTTTAACTATGGCTACACCTTC
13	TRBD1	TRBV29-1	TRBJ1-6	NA	CSVSTGGDSPLHF	TGCAGCGTTTCGACAGGGGGCGATTCACCCCTCCACTTT
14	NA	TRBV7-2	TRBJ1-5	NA	CASSARGAGQPQHF	TGTGCCAGCAGCGCCAGGGGTGCGGGCCAGCCCCAGCATTTT
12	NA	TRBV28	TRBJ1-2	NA	CASSGDTYGYTF	TGTGCCAGCAGTGGGGACACCTATGGCTACACCTTC
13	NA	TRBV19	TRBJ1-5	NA	CASSPGSNQPQHF	TGTGCCAGTTCCCCAGGTAGCAATCAGCCCCAGCATTTT
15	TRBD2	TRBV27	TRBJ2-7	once	CASSLFGGSPSEQYF	TGTGCCAGCAGTTTATTCGGCGGGAGTCCTAGCGAGCAGTACTTC
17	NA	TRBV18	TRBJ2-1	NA	CASSPPRLRGSYNEQFF	TGTGCCAGCTCACCACCCCGTCTCCGCGGGTCCTACAATGAGCAGTTCTTC
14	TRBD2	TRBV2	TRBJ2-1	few	CASRWLAAVDEQFF	TGTGCCAGCCGGTGGCTAGCGGCCGTCGATGAGCAGTTCTTC
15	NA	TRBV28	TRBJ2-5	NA	CASSLAAAKEETQYF	TGTGCCAGCAGCCTCGCCGCGGCTAAAGAAGAGACCCAGTACTTC
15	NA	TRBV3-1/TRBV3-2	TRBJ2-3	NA	CASSQWGPSTDTQYF	TGTGCCAGCAGCCAATGGGGGCCTAGCACAGATACGCAGTATTTT
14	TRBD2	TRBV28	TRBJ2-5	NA	CASSSAGGYETQYF	TGTGCCAGCAGTTCGGCGGGAGGGTATGAGACCCAGTACTTC
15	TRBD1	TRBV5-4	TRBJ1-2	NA	CASSFRDSEQGGYTF	TGTGCCAGCAGCTTTAGGGACAGCGAGCAGGGGGGCTACACCTTC
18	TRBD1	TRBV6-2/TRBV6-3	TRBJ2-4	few	CASSYGFDRELAKNIQYF	TGTGCCAGCAGTTACGGATTTGACAGGGAGCTAGCCAAAAACATTCAGTACTTC
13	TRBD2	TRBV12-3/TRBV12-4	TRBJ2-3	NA	CASSFLAGRVQYF	TGTGCCAGCAGTTTCCTAGCGGGAAGGGTTCAGTATTTT
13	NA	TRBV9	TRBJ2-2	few	CASSVRVTGELFF	TGTGCCAGCAGCGTTCGCGTCACCGGGGAGCTGTTTTTT
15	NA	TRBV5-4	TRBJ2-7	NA	CASSLAVGTPLEQYF	TGTGCCAGCAGCTTGGCGGTAGGGACTCCGCTCGAGCAGTACTTC
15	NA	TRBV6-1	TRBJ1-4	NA	CASSEFRGIVEKLFF	TGTGCCAGCAGTGAGTTCAGGGGAATCGTCGAAAAACTGTTTTTT
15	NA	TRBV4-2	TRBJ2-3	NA	CASSQATGAGHTQYF	TGTGCCAGCAGCCAAGCGACGGGAGCCGGCCATACGCAGTATTTT
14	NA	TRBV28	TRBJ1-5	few	CASSLRGSGQPQHF	TGTGCCAGCAGTTTGCGGGGGTCGGGTCAGCCCCAGCATTTT
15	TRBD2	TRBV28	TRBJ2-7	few	CASNPWTSGRREQYF	TGTGCCAGCAACCCTTGGACTAGCGGGAGGAGGGAGCAGTACTTC
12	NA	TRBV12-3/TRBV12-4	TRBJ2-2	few	CASSVQAGELFF	TGTGCCAGCAGTGTACAGGCCGGGGAGCTGTTTTTT
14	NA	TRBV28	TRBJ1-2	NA	CASSTGGVAGGYTF	TGTGCCAGCAGCACAGGAGGGGTGGCGGGTGGCTACACCTTC
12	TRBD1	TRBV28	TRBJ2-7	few	CASSLSDRGQYF	TGTGCCAGCAGTTTATCGGACAGGGGGCAATACTTC
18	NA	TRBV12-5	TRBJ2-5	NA	CASGFFIPGSEESETQYF	TGTGCTAGTGGTTTCTTTATACCGGGATCCGAGGAATCGGAGACCCAGTACTTC
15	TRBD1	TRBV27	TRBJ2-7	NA	CASSRRTGIAYEQYF	TGTGCCAGCAGCCGCCGGACAGGGATCGCCTACGAGCAGTACTTC
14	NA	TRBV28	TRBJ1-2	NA	CASSLGTKGDGYTF	TGTGCCAGCAGTTTAGGGACTAAGGGGGATGGCTACACCTTC
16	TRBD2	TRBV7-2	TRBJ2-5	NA	CASTPGGIVAFGTQYF	TGTGCCAGCACGCCGGGGGGGATAGTGGCCTTTGGGACCCAGTACTTC
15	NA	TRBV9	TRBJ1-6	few	CASSAAGNRNSPLHF	TGTGCCAGCAGCGCCGCAGGGAATCGAAATTCACCCCTCCACTTT
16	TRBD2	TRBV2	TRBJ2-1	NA	CASSERRLAGGSEQFF	TGTGCCAGCAGTGAAAGGCGTCTAGCGGGAGGAAGTGAGCAGTTCTTC
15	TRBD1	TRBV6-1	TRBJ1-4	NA	CASSEGTGGWEKLFF	TGTGCCAGCAGTGAAGGGACAGGGGGCTGGGAAAAACTGTTTTTT
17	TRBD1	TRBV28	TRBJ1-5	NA	CASSLPIQGAGSQPQHF	TGTGCCAGCTCACTCCCAATTCAGGGGGCTGGGAGTCAGCCCCAGCATTTT
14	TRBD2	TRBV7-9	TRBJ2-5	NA	CASSLGGGGETQYF	TGTGCCAGCAGCTTAGGTGGCGGGGGGGAGACCCAGTACTTC
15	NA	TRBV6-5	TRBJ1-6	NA	CASSYSGGYNSPLHF	TGTGCCAGCAGTTACTCTGGCGGATATAATTCACCCCTCCACTTT
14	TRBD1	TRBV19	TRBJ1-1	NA	CASSIGDRNTEAFF	TGTGCCAGTAGTATAGGGGACAGAAACACTGAAGCTTTCTTT
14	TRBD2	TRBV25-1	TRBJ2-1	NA	CASSLAGGVNEQFF	TGTGCCAGCAGCCTAGCGGGAGGGGTCAATGAGCAGTTCTTC
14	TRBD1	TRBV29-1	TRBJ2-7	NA	CSARFDRVGYEQYF	TGCAGCGCTCGTTTCGACAGGGTAGGATACGAGCAGTACTTC
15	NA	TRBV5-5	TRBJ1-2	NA	CASSLRTDTNYGYTF	TGTGCCAGCAGCTTAAGGACGGACACTAACTATGGCTACACCTTC
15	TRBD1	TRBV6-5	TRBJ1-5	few	CASRTGTGGFQPQHF	TGTGCCAGCAGGACCGGGACAGGGGGCTTTCAGCCCCAGCATTTT
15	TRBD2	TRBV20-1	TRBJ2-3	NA	CSASLGGRGTDTQYF	TGCAGTGCTAGTCTCGGCGGGAGGGGCACAGATACGCAGTATTTT